This T cell receptor beta chain was retrieved from a study of blood T cell repertoires in COVID-19. This CDR3 has 15 amino acids. From germline, CDR1 is SNHLY and CDR2 FYNNEI. V gave up 6 bases and J gave up 1 base, with 13 bases separating them. Profiled with immunoSEQ multiplex PCR; TCRdb holds only in-frame clones, not every one. The data hold nearly 250,000 clones, with approximately 85% observed a single time. The source of this sequence is a woman aged 45-60 years with acute COVID-19. The chain carries TRBV2 and TRBJ1-5; no reliable D call. Sequenced input: PBMCs or T cells enriched from blood (not recorded which). CDR3 sequence (DNA): TGTGCCAGCAGGGCGACGACGGGAAGCAATCAGCCCCAGCATTTT. Translating gives CASRATTGSNQPQHF.